The 24 T cell receptor beta chains in this list originate from one sample, sequenced in a study of T-cell memory formation after mild COVID-19. A single record per CDR3 protein comes from TCRdb applying MiXCR to the 5' RACE reads. The sample holds roughly 510,000 distinct CDR3 sequences; 17% are singletons and the top ten take 8.1%. What was sequenced was PBMCs or a T cell subset sorted from them (not recorded which). All receptors derive from an adult woman who had mild COVID-19 (a few samples of this study predate the infection). Cell type and time point are not known.

This clonotype was counted only a few times. The chain couples TRBV12-3 or TRBV12-4 to TRBJ2-1; 10 bases are a match to TRBD2. Trimming at V came to 6 bases and at J to 2 bases, leaving 7 bases not matched to a gene. There are 16 residues in the CDR3. The CDR3 is CASRRSSGGTYNEQFF. The CDR3 coding sequence is TGTGCCAGCAGACGATCTAGCGGGGGAACCTACAATGAGCAGTTCTTC.

In its sample, this clonotype was seen a few times. CDR3 coding DNA: TGTGCCAGCAGCTTAGACGCAAGGGGCACAGATACGCAGTATTTT. As protein: CASSLDARGTDTQYF. V gene TRBV7-3 combines with J gene TRBJ2-3; no definite D call. CDR3 length: 15 residues. V lost 2 bases and J 1 base, leaving 10 bases between the germline ends. Germline V gives CDR1 SGHTA, CDR2 FQGTGA.

The J gene is TRBJ2-5, the V gene TRBV5-1; D is perhaps TRBD1 (5 bases). Germline CDR1 reads SGHRS; CDR2 reads YFSETQ. Trimming shortened V by 2 bases and J by 6 bases, and 17 bases separated the two germline ends. This CDR3 region has 15 residues. The CDR3 nucleotides are TGCGCCAGCAGCTTCGGCAGGGAAACGCTGAAGACCCAGTACTTC. This codes for CASSFGRETLKTQYF.

The chain recombines TRBV7-6 with TRBJ2-3; TRBD2 agrees at 11 bases. Losses at the gene ends were 7 bases for V and 2 bases for J; bases not matched to a gene: 8. Germline V CDR1 and CDR2: SGHVS, FNYEAQ. The CDR3 has 16 residues. CDR3 DNA sequence: TGTGCCAGCATGAGGGCTAGCGGGGGGCCCACAGATACGCAGTATTTT. Translating it yields CASMRASGGPTDTQYF.

The CDR3 here is CASRQTNTGELFF. The CDR3 DNA follows: TGCGCCAGCAGGCAGACGAACACCGGGGAGCTGTTTTTT. J is TRBJ2-2 and V is TRBV5-1; D is uncertain. Germline loops: CDR1 SGHRS, CDR2 YFSETQ. CDR3 length equals 13 residues. The V end was cut by 5 bases, the J end by 0 bases, with 5 bases between.

This chain links TRBV12-3 or TRBV12-4 with TRBJ1-1; no clear D gene. Deletions cut 1 base from V and 1 base from J, with 10 bases between. The CDR3 runs to 15 residues. The CDR3 spells CASSLGGPRNTEAFF. The CDR3 coding sequence is TGTGCCAGCAGTTTAGGTGGACCGAGGAACACTGAAGCTTTCTTT.

Only a few counts were recorded for this clonotype. This chain uses TRBV12-3 or TRBV12-4 with TRBJ1-1, with a possible D match to TRBD1 (6 bases). The ends were cut back, 5 bases at V and 3 bases at J, with 16 bases in the middle. The CDR3 totals 15 residues. The CDR3 reads CASSPYGTGYTEAFF. The CDR3 region has the DNA TGTGCCAGCAGTCCCTATGGAACAGGGTACACTGAAGCTTTCTTT.

The chain is built from TRBV7-6 and TRBJ2-7; D is possibly TRBD2 (5 bases). Per germline, CDR1 SGHVS and CDR2 FNYEAQ. The V end was cut by 8 bases, the J end by 5 bases, with 16 bases between. This CDR3 comprises 13 residues. The CDR3 coding sequence is TGTGCCAGCGGCGCTGGGCTAGCCCACGAGCAGTACTTC. Protein product: CASGAGLAHEQYF.

The rearrangement joins TRBV18 to TRBJ1-3; TRBD1 aligns across 8 bases. The ends lost 6 bases at V and 2 bases at J; junction bases unmatched: 3. Germline-derived CDR1 and CDR2 are KGHSH and LQKENI. The CDR3 is 14 residues long. For the CDR3, the DNA is TGTGCCAGCTCTACAGGGGGGACTGGAAACACCATATATTTT. It is translated as CASSTGGTGNTIYF.

The rearrangement uses TRBV9 and TRBJ2-5; D gene unclear. With 3 bases removed from V and 5 bases from J, the gap between germline ends came to 20 bases. This CDR3 contains 16 residues. The germline gives CDR1 SGDLS, CDR2 YYNGEE. The CDR3 sequence: CASSAGNSAAGETQYF. CDR3 sequence (DNA): TGTGCCAGCAGCGCCGGAAATAGTGCAGCCGGGGAGACCCAGTACTTC.

The rearrangement links TRBV9 to TRBJ2-3, with unresolved D. The CDR3 covers 15 residues. With 0 bases removed from V and 0 bases from J, the gap between germline ends came to 8 bases. CDR1 is SGDLS, CDR2 YYNGEE, per germline. CDR3 protein: CASSVAPRSTDTQYF. CDR3 DNA: TGTGCCAGCAGCGTAGCCCCCCGTAGCACAGATACGCAGTATTTT.

In its sample, this clonotype was seen a few times. The rearrangement uses TRBV7-9 and TRBJ1-1, with TRBD1 as a possible D gene (5 bases). Trimming removed 5 bases at V and 3 bases at J, with 16 bases between. Germline V gene data show CDR1 as SEHNR and CDR2 as FQNEAQ (reference sequence). The CDR3 runs to 15 residues. The CDR3 region is CASSRRSMGDTEAFF. The DNA of the CDR3 is TGTGCCAGCAGCCGGCGCTCCATGGGGGACACTGAAGCTTTCTTT.

The genes are TRBV29-1 and TRBJ2-7; a possible D gene is TRBD1 (6 bases). The V gene's germline CDR1 is SQVTM and CDR2 ANQGSEA. The ends were cut back, 4 bases at V and 1 base at J, with 11 bases in the middle. The CDR3 is 13 amino acids. This chain's CDR3 is CSVVPTGSYEQYF. The DNA of the CDR3 is TGCAGCGTTGTACCGACAGGATCCTACGAGCAGTACTTC.

This clonotype was picked up a small number of times. This sequence joins TRBV29-1 and TRBJ2-7; no clear D. The V gene's germline CDR1 is SQVTM and CDR2 ANQGSEA. The CDR3 runs 10 residues. Trimming removed 6 bases from V and 6 bases from J, with 9 bases in between. The CDR3 protein is CSVGDVEQYF. CDR3 bases: TGCAGCGTCGGAGACGTCGAGCAGTACTTC.

The V call is TRBV7-2, the J call TRBJ2-7, with a weak D call TRBD2 (5 bases). CDR3 length: 15 amino acids. The germline gives CDR1 SGHTA, CDR2 FQGNSA. Trimming cost V 3 bases and J 0 bases, with 12 bases left between them. As DNA, the CDR3 is TGTGCCAGCAGCTTTTCAGCGGCCAGCTCCTACGAGCAGTACTTC. Amino acid sequence: CASSFSAASSYEQYF.

The chain is built from TRBV12-3 or TRBV12-4 and TRBJ1-5; TRBD1 matches at 7 bases. The length of the CDR3 is 16 residues. Losses at the gene ends were 5 bases for V and 6 bases for J; bases not matched to a gene: 13. The CDR3 bases are TGTGCCAGCAGTGTAAACACAGGGGTCCGGACTCAGCCCCAGCATTTT. This codes for CASSVNTGVRTQPQHF.

The chain uses TRBV9 and TRBJ2-5, with TRBD2 matching over 8 bases. The germline CDR1 and CDR2 sequences are SGDLS and YYNGEE. J gave up 4 bases and V 4 bases, and 12 bases lay outside the gene matches. The CDR3 consists of 16 residues. The CDR3 DNA is TGTGCCAGCAGCACATTAGCGGGGAACCTCTTAGAGACCCAGTACTTC. This codes for CASSTLAGNLLETQYF.

This clonotype was detected only a few times. This chain connects TRBV6-1 to TRBJ2-2; D gene uncertain. The V gene lost 6 bases and the J gene lost 6 bases, with 11 bases spanning the gap. In germline, CDR1 is MNHNS, CDR2 SASEGT. The CDR3 runs to 13 residues. CDR3 residues: CASSLRLAGELFF. CDR3 coding DNA: TGTGCCAGCAGCCTCAGATTGGCCGGGGAGCTGTTTTTT.

The gene calls are TRBV3-1 and TRBJ1-6, with unresolved D. V lost 3 bases, J lost 6 bases, and 12 bases lay in between. There are 15 residues in the CDR3. Per the germline V gene, CDR1 is LGHDT and CDR2 is YNNKEL (reference sequence). CDR3 nucleotide sequence: TGTGCCAGCAGCCACGTCGGACTCAGTAATTCACCCCTCCACTTT. Its protein is CASSHVGLSNSPLHF.

This clonotype came up a few times. V gene TRBV7-9 combines with J gene TRBJ2-7, with TRBD1 matching 9 bases. Germline CDR1 and CDR2: SEHNR and FQNEAQ (reference sequence). The CDR3 length is 16 residues. V lost 4 bases to trimming and J lost 3 bases; unmatched junction nucleotides: 10. The CDR3 spells CASSWLEGDRDYEQYF. CDR3 DNA: TGTGCCAGCAGCTGGCTCGAGGGGGACAGGGACTACGAGCAGTACTTC.

The chain is built from TRBV7-9 and TRBJ2-1; D is possibly TRBD2 (5 bases). This CDR3 comprises 19 residues. Germline CDR1 is SEHNR and CDR2 is FQNEAQ (reference sequence). V dropped 1 base and J dropped 4 bases, with 23 bases sitting between them. DNA for the CDR3: TGTGCCAGCAGCTTAGACCCCAGCGGAGCCATTACTGGGTACAATGAGCAGTTCTTC. Residues: CASSLDPSGAITGYNEQFF.

The J gene is TRBJ2-5, the V gene TRBV6-2 or TRBV6-3; TRBD1 aligns across 8 bases. From germline, CDR1 is MNHEY and CDR2 SVGEGT. The V gene end was trimmed by 5 bases and the J gene end by 1 base; junction bases not matched to a gene: 9. The CDR3 consists of 16 residues. DNA for the CDR3: TGTGCCAGCAGTCCCGTGAGCGACAGGGGCCAAGAGACCCAGTACTTC. This codes for CASSPVSDRGQETQYF.

This clonotype was observed a handful of times. The chain joins TRBV6-6 to TRBJ2-7, with a tentative D call TRBD2 (6 bases). V was pared by 5 bases and J by 9 bases, with 17 bases between. The germline gives CDR1 MNHNY, CDR2 SVGAGI (reference sequence). The CDR3 totals 13 residues. This CDR3 is CASSQTRDSGQYF. Here the CDR3 DNA reads TGTGCCAGCAGTCAAACCCGGGACTCGGGGCAGTACTTC.

This clonotype was seen a handful of times. The chain combines TRBV5-4 with TRBJ2-5; D gene unclear. Trimming removed 4 bases from V and 2 bases from J, with 9 bases in between. CDR3 length: 13 residues. Per the germline V gene, CDR1 is SGHNT and CDR2 is YYREEE (reference sequence). The CDR3 nucleotides read TGTGCCAGCAGCATGGCGTCACAAGAGACCCAGTACTTC. Translation gives CASSMASQETQYF.